Shown below are 11 T cell receptor delta chains from a single sample sequenced in a study of gamma-delta T cells after stem cell transplantation. TCRdb re-called the RT-PCR reads via CATT. The sample contains 2,000 to 2,500 delta-chain clones, 1.5% to 2% of which appear only once. Source material: gamma-delta T cells. All receptors come from a human donor. It is not recorded whose cells these are; they may come from a transplant donor.

By its share, this clone is large (0.1 to 1%). The same CDR3 can be traced to other DNA sequences in this sample. The V and J genes are TRDV2 and TRDJ1; the match to TRDD3 covers 8 bases. Germline V gene lookup returns CDR1 GEAIGNYY and CDR2 EKD. CDR3 length equals 16 residues. After removal of 3 bases from V and 3 bases from J, the junction contained 11 bases not matched to a gene. The CDR3 region has the DNA TGTGCCTGTGACCTACTGGGGGTATGGGCGGCCGATAAACTCATCTTT. It yields the protein CACDLLGVWAADKLIF.

By proportion, this clone is large (0.1 to 1%). The identical CDR3 is also encoded by other nucleotide sequences in the sample. The rearrangement links TRDV2 to TRDJ1; maybe TRDD3 (6 bases). V lost 1 base to trimming and J lost 2 bases, with 25 bases between them. CDR1 is GEAIGNYY, CDR2 EKD, per germline. There are 19 residues in the CDR3. DNA of the CDR3: TGTGCCTGTGACACGCTCCTCAAACATTCCGGGGGACATACCGATAAACTCATCTTT. Its protein product is CACDTLLKHSGGHTDKLIF.

This clone showed up just a few times. TCRdb attributes to this sequence the protein of a much larger clone, which differs from the DNA translation at residue 10; a read error is likely, and the protein displayed is translated from the DNA. The genes are TRDV2 and TRDJ2; 7 bases match TRDD3. The J segment lost 3 bases and the V segment lost 0 bases, leaving 15 bases of the junction unmatched. Germline V gene lookup returns CDR1 GEAIGNYY and CDR2 EKD. This CDR3 has 19 amino acids. The CDR3 region has the DNA TGTGCCTGTGACACCGTACTGGGGAGCAGGAGGTTTATGACAGCACAACTCTTCTTT. Its translation is CACDTVLGSRRFMTAQLFF.

This clone came up a few times. This likely reflects a read error, since a far larger clone is one base away. The sample has other DNA sequences that encode this CDR3 too. This sequence joins TRDV2 and TRDJ1, with 11 bases lining up with TRDD3. CDR3 length: 17 residues. Looked up from germline, CDR1 is GEAIGNYY and CDR2 is EKD. The J segment lost 1 base and the V segment lost 7 bases, leaving 13 bases of the junction unmatched. CDR3: CACKSMGDTQGTDKLIF. CDR3 sequence (DNA): TGTGCCTGCAAATCTATGGGGGATACGCAGGGCACCGATAAACTCATCTTT.

This clone was detected only a few times. TCRdb's protein for this DNA is that of a much larger clone and differs from the translation at residue 7, likely a read error; the protein shown is the DNA translation. V usage is TRDV2 and J usage is TRDJ1, with D hard to call. Germline lookup yields CDR1 GEAIGNYY and CDR2 EKD. The CDR3 runs to 15 residues. V was cut by 0 bases and J by 4 bases, with 14 bases left in between. CDR3 nucleotides: TGTGCCTGTGACACCGTCGGCCGACGGGGCGATAAACTCATCTTT. Translation: CACDTVGRRGDKLIF.

A word on this clone: TCRdb assigns this DNA the protein of a much larger clone, which departs from its translation at residue 18; this likely reflects a read error, and the protein shown comes from translating the DNA. This chain links TRDV2 with TRDJ3; the match to TRDD3 covers 10 bases. Germline CDR1 and CDR2: GEAIGNYY and EKD. The CDR3 is 20 amino acids. The CDR3 loop reads CACDTVLGDESSWDTGQVFF. The CDR3 DNA is TGTGCCTGTGACACAGTACTGGGGGATGAGAGCTCCTGGGACACCGGACAGGTGTTTTTC.

This clone was counted only a few times. TCRdb lists the protein of a much larger clone for this DNA, which differs at residue 4, so this is likely a read error; the protein given here is translated from the DNA itself. The chain uses TRDV2 and TRDJ1, with 12 positions matching TRDD3. This CDR3 has 21 residues. CDR1 and CDR2 (germline): GEAIGNYY, EKD. J gave up 0 bases and V 5 bases, and 21 bases lay outside the gene matches. The CDR3 DNA follows: TGTGCCTGTGGCACTCTCACCCCAACTACTGGGGGATACCTTTACACCGATAAACTCATCTTT. Its translation: CACGTLTPTTGGYLYTDKLIF.

This clone came up many times. Since a far larger clone is one base different, this is likely a read error. The CDR3 nucleotides are TGTGCCTGTGACACCGTAACTGGGGGCCAAGGGACGTACACCGATAAACTCATCTTT. It specifies CACDTVTGGQGTYTDKLIF. The V gene is TRDV2, the J gene TRDJ1; 8 bases line up with TRDD3. The CDR3 extends over 19 amino acids. In germline, CDR1 is GEAIGNYY, CDR2 EKD. The J segment lost 0 bases and the V segment lost 0 bases, leaving 14 bases of the junction unmatched.

Of note for this clone: The TCRdb protein, from a much larger clone, departs from this DNA's translation at residue 6, likely by read error; the protein shown derives from the DNA. The chain joins TRDV2 to TRDJ3; 12 nucleotides line up with TRDD3. Losses at the gene ends were 1 base for V and 0 bases for J; bases not matched to a gene: 12. The germline V gene encodes CDR1 GEAIGNYY and CDR2 EKD. This CDR3 is 22 amino acids long. The CDR3 bases are TGTGCCTGTGACACTACCCTACTGGGGGATACATCGAGCTCCTGGGACACCCGACAGATGTTTTTC. Translated, it gives CACDTTLLGDTSSSWDTRQMFF.

As concerns this clone: The TCRdb protein, from a much larger clone, departs from this DNA's translation at residue 15, likely by read error; the protein shown derives from the DNA. The chain links TRDV2 to TRDJ3; D possibly corresponds to TRDD3 (8 bases). This CDR3 spans 21 amino acids. Looked up from germline, CDR1 is GEAIGNYY and CDR2 is EKD. The CDR3 loop is CACDTAGLWGSPSWGTRQMFF. As DNA, the CDR3 is TGTGCCTGTGACACCGCGGGGCTCTGGGGGAGCCCTTCCTGGGGCACCCGGCAGATGTTTTTC.

This clone has only a few counts. Translating this DNA gives a protein that differs at residue 12 from the TCRdb one, which belongs to a much larger clone; a read error is likely, and the protein shown is this translation. The chain is built from TRDV2 and TRDJ1, with 10 bases identical to TRDD3. V lost 1 base and J lost 7; bases outside the gene matches: 11. This CDR3 spans 16 amino acids. Germline V CDR1 and CDR2: GEAIGNYY, EKD. The CDR3 here is CACDTVGDTYPAKLIF. The CDR3 DNA is TGTGCCTGTGACACTGTGGGGGATACTTACCCCGCTAAACTCATCTTT.